A single T cell receptor (beta chain) is shown here with its context. Its antigen is unknown. With the ViraFEST assay, the study expanded antigen-specific CD4+ T cells using viral peptide pools, then sequenced them. After roughly 9 days in culture, the CD4+ T cells were isolated. No vaccinee had earlier SARS-CoV-2 infection, and nucleocapsid antibodies were negative. With approximately 9.8 ug/ml peptides and about 9.5 IU/ml IL-2, roughly 2.1 million PBMC per well were cultured. This entry belongs to a study of vaccination effects on CD4 cells after COVID-19. The CDR3 runs to 17 residues. V was clipped by 8 bases and J by 3 bases; unmatched bases: 12. Germline CDR1 and CDR2: MNHEY and SMNVEV (reference sequence). Study-level points and caveats: The study, lacking early post-infection timepoints, had few convalescent patients. Late post-vaccination, clones induced by infection and those induced by vaccine underwent marked clonal contraction.

Clones were sequenced by immunoSEQ multiplex PCR, and TCRdb holds only the in-frame ones, with some missing. The profile covers more than 30,000 clones, with 66% appearing a single time and 15% taken by the ten largest. The chain uses TRBV27 and TRBJ2-2, with 10 nucleotides matching TRBD1. The source is a human donor who received a COVID-19 vaccine. Specimen: CD4+ T cells from PBMCs cultured with HCoV-OC43 spike peptides, collected before COVID-19 vaccination. Subset given: HCoV-OC43 spike overlapping peptide pool stimulation. The CDR3 DNA is TGTGCCAGCGGGGGACAGGGGTGGTTTTTGGACACCGGGGAGCTGTTTTTT. Its translation is CASGGQGWFLDTGELFF.